Detailed here is one T cell receptor beta chain. Its antigen is still unknown. Clones were sequenced by immunoSEQ multiplex PCR, and TCRdb holds only the in-frame ones, with some missing. The sample yields about 280,000 clones, approximately 89% seen once. The data were obtained in a study of Ad26.COV2.S vaccination and SARS-CoV-2 variants. The wider study: Donor had been placed in the Ad26.COV2.S arm of the COV1001 trial. Intramuscular Ad26.COV2.S doses were given once or twice, 56 days apart.

The study, taken as a whole, reports: Responses of spike-specific T cells (both CD8+ and CD4+) reportedly showed substantial breadth after vaccination.

V lost 6 bases and J lost 2; bases outside the gene matches: 2. From germline, CDR1 is MNHEY and CDR2 SMNVEV (reference sequence). This CDR3 contains 14 residues. This sample's treatment: around 19 received Ad26.COV2.S at low or high dose, single or two shots; roughly 5 received placebo; per-sample allocation not given. Sampling was performed 63 days after the first vaccine or placebo injection. In Boston, an adult donor aged 18-55 years took part. This specimen was peripheral blood, taken in a trial of Ad26.COV2.S vaccine versus placebo. V gene TRBV27 combines with J gene TRBJ1-3, with 9 bases matching TRBD1. The receptor's source is a person aged 18 to 65 who received the Ad26.COV2.S COVID-19 vaccine or a placebo. The CDR3 region has the DNA TGTGCCAGCAGCCGACAGGGGGCTGGAAACACCATATATTTT. This codes for CASSRQGAGNTIYF.